This T cell receptor (beta chain) originates from a study of PD-L1 blockade in urothelial cancer (dated by TCRdb to about 2017). Broadly, across the study: Every patient began therapy at some point between 2013 and 2015 and was given atezolizumab 1,200 mg intravenously every 3 weeks. About 90% of the roughly 29 patients were identified as males with urothelial cancer of bladder origin, and a prior smoking history was reported by 18 of 29 patients. An ECOG performance status of 0 or 1 was recorded for the patients, and 0 to 3 prior chemotherapy regimens had been received by the patients. Blood samples were analyzed at two time points: 3 weeks after treatment start (second dose) and 6 weeks after treatment start. Blood samples yielded a median of roughly 140,000 T cells and around 80,000 unique TCRs, with median clonality around 0.084. The study, an exploratory multi-omic analysis, examined somatic, immune and clinical correlates of response to PD-L1 blockade with atezolizumab in urothelial cancer. Pretreatment tumor samples and matched peripheral blood, collected serially before and after atezolizumab treatment, underwent TCR sequencing. Durable clinical benefit meant progression-free survival longer than 6 months, and TCR features were also tested against progression-free and overall survival. In the same patients who had TCR sequencing, pretreatment tumors also underwent whole exome sequencing and RNA sequencing. Roughly nine patients achieved durable clinical benefit and approximately 20 did not. Pretreatment blood TCR-seq was available for under 35 patients, at least one posttreatment blood collection was obtained for about 25 patients, and tumor TCR-seq was available for about 25 patients. The investigation overall reported the following: Greater expansion of tumor-associated TCR clones in peripheral blood 3 weeks after the start of treatment was observed in patients with durable benefit (n of about 21, p = 0.022). Because of the small sample size (n of about 30) and the many exploratory analyses performed, the results are intended to be regarded as hypothesis-generating. A pretreatment peripheral blood TCR clonality below the median was linked to improved progression-free and overall survival.

With respect to this clone: This receptor's antigen is unknown. Base qualities are missing; no much larger clone stands one base away.

The time point label corresponds to: peripheral blood 6 weeks after treatment start. The cohort comprised 25 to 35 patients with locally advanced or metastatic urothelial carcinoma treated at Memorial Sloan Kettering on a trial protocol. Peripheral blood mononuclear cells were collected pretreatment and during treatment, with between 1 and 8 total time points per patient. The Qiagen DNeasy Blood extraction kit was used to purify genomic DNA from total PBMCs and tumor samples. Collected pretreatment and during treatment, PBMCs were isolated and stored as previously described. To estimate absolute template abundance from read counts, synthetic TCR analog templates were spiked into each PCR. TCRbeta CDR3 regions were amplified from genomic DNA with bias-controlled V and J gene primers using the immunoSEQ assay. Sequencing of rearranged TCRbeta segments was done at approximately 20X coverage. The authors' analysis ran thus. Clustering was used to correct sequencing errors, and CDR3s were annotated against IMGT to assign V, D and J genes. Out-of-frame and stop-codon sequences were excluded, and only productive TCRbeta rearrangements were used in downstream analyses. Clonality was calculated as one minus the Shannon entropy normalized by the log of the number of unique productive sequences. Clones differing between time points or between blood and tumor were identified using Fisher's exact test with Benjamini-Hochberg correction, with an adjusted p below 0.01 applied as the threshold. TCRdb took this table from immuneACCESS and kept in-frame rearrangements with V and J called. Such tables lack part of the clones; where checked against another copy, unresolved V genes explain under half of the gap, and the rest is unexplained. Clonal size and the V and J genes are those of that table, whereas D and trimming came from the DNA. Recorded for this sample are about 23,000 clones; approximately 89% of them occurred a single time. Of the sample, around 10% falls within the top ten clones.

Here V drops 2 bases and J drops 5 bases, and the junction holds 11 bases not matched to any gene. CDR1 and CDR2, looked up from the germline V gene, are SGHTA and FQGNSA. Reading from cysteine to phenylalanine, the CDR3 counts 16 amino acids. CDR3 DNA is the only sequence kept; it has 48 bases, read in frame from the first base. This TCR was recovered from an older woman with urothelial cancer. The chain couples TRBV7-2 to TRBJ2-5; TRBD2 matches 7 bases in the middle. The specimen was PBMCs, collected around atezolizumab (anti-PD-L1) treatment. CDR3 reads: CASSLFSGRRGETQYF. The base sequence is TGTGCCAGCAGCTTATTTAGCGGCAGGCGGGGGGAGACCCAGTACTTC.